The 32 T cell receptor beta chains below all came from one sample that was sequenced in a study of cytomegalovirus exposure and HLA in healthy donors. The study ran its PCR with 60 Vbeta and 13 Jbeta primers. TCRdb keeps only in-frame clones here, not all; method: immunoSEQ multiplex PCR. The sample has 150,000 to 200,000 clones, about four fifths seen once. Sequencing was performed on PBMCs. Receptor source: a woman aged 50 to 60 in good health and CMV-seronegative.

This sequence joins TRBV2 and TRBJ1-5; D gene uncertain. The germline V gene encodes CDR1 SNHLY and CDR2 FYNNEI. This CDR3 spans 13 amino acids. V lost 4 bases, J lost 0 bases, and 4 bases lay in between. The CDR3 DNA is TGTGCCAGCAGTGTGCGTAGCAATCAGCCCCAGCATTTT. Its protein is CASSVRSNQPQHF.

The CDR3 sequence is CASSPSGTGLNMNTEAFF. The CDR3 DNA reads as TGTGCCAGCAGCCCTTCCGGGACAGGGCTGAATATGAACACTGAAGCTTTCTTT. The chain employs TRBV7-6 and TRBJ1-1; 9 nucleotides agree with TRBD1. Trimming removed 5 bases from V and 0 bases from J; junction bases left unmatched: 13. CDR1 and CDR2 (germline): SGHVS, FNYEAQ. The CDR3 is made up of 18 amino acids.

The V call is TRBV28, the J call TRBJ2-7, with a possible D match to TRBD1 (6 bases). V lost 2 bases and J lost 2, with 10 bases in between. The CDR3 covers 14 residues. CDR1 is MDHEN, CDR2 SYDVKM, per germline. CDR3 sequence: CASSLETGTYEQYF. The CDR3 coding sequence is TGTGCCAGCAGTTTAGAGACAGGCACCTACGAGCAGTACTTC.

In this sample, this clone turned up once. The DNA of the CDR3 is TGTGCCAGCAGTTTACGGGACAGGGGTCTTGGGGCCAACGTCCTGACTTTC. Translation: CASSLRDRGLGANVLTF. This chain joins TRBV28 and TRBJ2-6; 10 nucleotides align to TRBD1. CDR1 is MDHEN and CDR2 is SYDVKM in the germline V gene. Trimming at V came to 2 bases and at J to 3 bases, leaving 4 bases not matched to a gene. There are 17 residues in the CDR3. Complete variable domain (other parts from reference TRBV28 and TRBJ2-6): DVKVTQSSRYLVKRTGEKVFLECVQDMDHENMFWYRQDPGLGLRLIYFSYDVKMKEKGDIPEGYSVSREKKERFSLILESASTNQTSMYLCASSLRDRGLGANVLTFGAGSRLTVL.

J is TRBJ2-7 and V is TRBV5-5; perhaps TRBD2 as D (5 bases). V dropped 1 base and J dropped 1 base, with 12 bases sitting between them. The CDR3 is made up of 15 amino acids. CDR1 is SGHKS and CDR2 is YYEKEE in the germline V gene (reference sequence). This CDR3 reads CASSLSGVSSYEQYF. CDR3 bases: TGTGCCAGCAGCTTGTCCGGGGTTTCGTCCTACGAGCAGTACTTC.

The chain joins TRBV30 to TRBJ2-6; D not certain. This CDR3 spans 15 amino acids. Trimming removed 1 base from V and 0 bases from J, with 7 bases in between. Germline CDR1 GTSNPN, CDR2 SVGIG (reference sequence). The CDR3 sequence: CAWSGPGSGANVLTF. For the CDR3, the DNA is TGTGCCTGGAGTGGGCCAGGCTCTGGGGCCAACGTCCTGACTTTC.

J is TRBJ2-3 and V is TRBV7-2; no reliable D call. The germline CDR1 and CDR2 sequences are SGHTA and FQGNSA. Trimming took 5 bases from V and 3 from J, leaving 12 bases between them. The CDR3 loop spans 14 amino acids. CDR3 amino acids: CASSPGRITDTQYF. The CDR3 coding sequence is TGTGCCAGCAGCCCGGGTCGGATTACAGATACGCAGTATTTT.

This clone came up a few times. J is TRBJ2-3 and V is TRBV25-1; 7 nucleotides agree with TRBD2. V was clipped by 6 bases and J by 0 bases; unmatched bases: 3. The CDR3 contains 14 residues. The germline CDR1 and CDR2 sequences are MGHDK and SYGVNS. CDR3 in amino acids: CASSRGGSTDTQYF. DNA of the CDR3: TGTGCCAGCAGCCGCGGGGGTAGCACAGATACGCAGTATTTT.

Concerning this clone itself: Compared with germline, one end of the junction differs, possibly owing to a read error. The chain has TRBV7-7 and TRBJ2-7; D is uncertain. CDR3 length: 15 residues. In germline, CDR1 is SSHAT, CDR2 FNYEAQ (reference sequence). The CDR3 DNA reads as TGTGCTAGCAGCTTAGTGCGTGGGCCCCATGCCGAGCAGTACTTC. Amino acids: CASSLVRGPHAEQYF.

V is TRBV19 and J is TRBJ1-2; D call uncertain. Germline V gene sequence: CDR1 LNHDA, CDR2 SQIVND (reference sequence). The V and J ends lost 2 bases and 4 bases respectively, with 5 bases between them. The CDR3 is made up of 12 amino acids. The CDR3 loop is CASSILSYGYTF. The DNA for the CDR3 is TGTGCCAGTAGTATACTCAGCTATGGCTACACCTTC.

This sequence joins TRBV7-2 and TRBJ2-7; TRBD1 matches 8 bases. The J segment lost 0 bases and the V segment lost 5 bases, leaving 6 bases of the junction unmatched. The germline V gene has CDR1 SGHTA and CDR2 FQGNSA. The CDR3 is 15 residues long. The DNA of the CDR3 is TGTGCCAGCAGCGACAGGGGCTGGAGCTCCTACGAGCAGTACTTC. It encodes CASSDRGWSSYEQYF.

The chain recombines TRBV9 with TRBJ2-7, with 7 bases identical to TRBD1. V lost 4 bases and J lost 0; bases outside the gene matches: 10. CDR1 SGDLS and CDR2 YYNGEE come from the germline V gene. The CDR3 runs 16 residues. In DNA form, the CDR3 reads TGTGCCAGCAGCCCTTCAGGCAGGACAGGCTCCTACGAGCAGTACTTC. Translated, it gives CASSPSGRTGSYEQYF.

This sequence joins TRBV19 and TRBJ1-5; 8 nucleotides line up with TRBD1. This CDR3 contains 16 residues. Trimming cost V 4 bases and J 6 bases; bases outside gene matches: 11. The germline V gene has CDR1 LNHDA and CDR2 SQIVND (reference sequence). In DNA form, the CDR3 reads TGTGCCAGTAGTAGAGCAGGGGGCGATGTAGGTCAGCCCCAGCATTTT. It encodes CASSRAGGDVGQPQHF.

This clone was observed a few times. The chain links TRBV11-2 to TRBJ2-2; TRBD1 aligns across 11 bases. Germline V gives CDR1 SGHAT, CDR2 FQNNGV. Germline trimming cut 1 base from V and 6 bases from J; bases unmatched to any gene: 1. The CDR3 length is 15 residues. CDR3 DNA sequence: TGTGCCAGCAGCTTAGTGGGACAGGGGGCCGGGGAGCTGTTTTTT. Its protein is CASSLVGQGAGELFF.

The chain uses TRBV29-1 and TRBJ1-1; maybe TRBD1 (6 bases). The CDR3 extends over 12 amino acids. In germline, CDR1 is SQVTM, CDR2 ANQGSEA. Trimming stripped 4 bases from V and 4 bases from J, with 10 bases between. CDR3 nucleotide sequence: TGCAGCGTTGGAAGGGGGGGCACTGAAGCTTTCTTT. Protein: CSVGRGGTEAFF. Complete variable domain (other parts from reference TRBV29-1 and TRBJ1-1): SAVISQKPSRDICQRGTSLTIQCQVDSQVTMMFWYRQQPGQSLTLIATANQGSEATYESGFVIDKFPISRPNLTFSTLTVSNMSPEDSSIYLCSVGRGGTEAFFGQGTRLTVV.

The V call is TRBV5-1, the J call TRBJ1-6; no reliable D call. Trimming took off 1 base at V and 9 bases at J, with 11 bases between the two ends. Germline CDR1 is SGHRS and CDR2 is YFSETQ. The length of the CDR3 is 14 residues. In DNA, the CDR3 is TGCGCCAGCAGCTTGTTCGGCTCGGGTTCACCCCTCCACTTT. Translating gives CASSLFGSGSPLHF.

This clone was found once. V gene TRBV19 combines with J gene TRBJ1-2; D gene uncertain. The CDR3 is 14 residues long. The germline gives CDR1 LNHDA, CDR2 SQIVND (reference sequence). V gave up 3 bases and J gave up 3 bases, with 11 bases separating them. As DNA, the CDR3 is TGTGCCAGTAGTATCATTGTCAGTTACTATGGCTACACCTTC. This codes for CASSIIVSYYGYTF. The full variable domain, completed using reference TRBV19 and TRBJ1-2, is DGGITQSPKYLFRKEGQNVTLSCEQNLNHDAMYWYRQDPGQGLRLIYYSQIVNDFQKGDIAEGYSVSREKKESFPLTVTSAQKNPTAFYLCASSIIVSYYGYTFGSGTRLTVV.

This chain connects TRBV2 to TRBJ1-5; perhaps TRBD1 as D (5 bases). The CDR3 is 17 amino acids. Germline V lookup: CDR1 SNHLY, CDR2 FYNNEI. Trimming cost V 2 bases and J 0 bases, with 14 bases left between them. CDR3 amino acids: CASSERWGLYSNQPQHF. CDR3 DNA sequence: TGTGCCAGCAGTGAAAGGTGGGGACTTTATAGCAATCAGCCCCAGCATTTT.

This chain connects TRBV28 to TRBJ2-7, with 8 bases that match TRBD2. CDR3 length: 16 amino acids. CDR1 and CDR2 (germline): MDHEN, SYDVKM. Trimming removed 1 base from V and 3 bases from J; junction bases left unmatched: 8. CDR3 loop: CASSLFLAGGVYEQYF. The CDR3 DNA follows: TGTGCCAGCAGTTTATTTCTCGCGGGGGGAGTCTACGAGCAGTACTTC.

The V call is TRBV9, the J call TRBJ2-7; tentatively, D is TRBD2 (7 bases). Germline V gene sequence: CDR1 SGDLS, CDR2 YYNGEE. V lost 3 bases and J lost 6, with 16 bases in between. The CDR3 consists of 14 residues. The CDR3 here is CASSGRGGVSEQYF. The CDR3, as DNA: TGTGCCAGCAGCGGAAGGGGGGGTGTAAGCGAGCAGTACTTC.

This clone was recorded only once. The chain has TRBV28 and TRBJ1-2; 8 bases agree with TRBD1. This CDR3 region has 16 residues. V shed 7 bases and J 5 bases; nucleotides not matched to a gene: 15. Germline V gives CDR1 MDHEN, CDR2 SYDVKM. In DNA, the CDR3 is TGTGCCAGCACCTTAGAGAGGGACAGGACTTTTTATGGCTACACCTTC. This codes for CASTLERDRTFYGYTF.

This clone was observed a handful of times. The chain recombines TRBV5-4 with TRBJ2-7; 15 positions agree with TRBD2. The length of the CDR3 is 17 residues. CDR1 is SGHNT and CDR2 is YYREEE in the germline V gene (reference sequence). V was clipped by 4 bases and J by 2 bases; unmatched bases: 7. The CDR3 DNA sequence: TGTGCCAGCAGCACCATGGGACTAGCGGGGGGAACCTACGAGCAGTACTTC. As protein: CASSTMGLAGGTYEQYF.

The rearrangement links TRBV29-1 to TRBJ1-1; D is perhaps TRBD1 (5 bases). Germline V gene sequence: CDR1 SQVTM, CDR2 ANQGSEA. V was trimmed by 4 bases and J by 5 bases, leaving 14 bases between them. The CDR3 is 13 amino acids. The CDR3 sequence: CSVVGGAGTEAFF. The CDR3, as DNA: TGCAGCGTTGTTGGAGGGGCGGGAACTGAAGCTTTCTTT. Together with reference TRBV29-1 and TRBJ1-1, the CDR3 gives the full variable domain: SAVISQKPSRDICQRGTSLTIQCQVDSQVTMMFWYRQQPGQSLTLIATANQGSEATYESGFVIDKFPISRPNLTFSTLTVSNMSPEDSSIYLCSVVGGAGTEAFFGQGTRLTVV.

The rearrangement links TRBV27 to TRBJ1-2, with 8 bases that match TRBD1. From germline, CDR1 is MNHEY and CDR2 SMNVEV (reference sequence). CDR3 length: 17 residues. J lost 0 bases, V lost 8 bases, and 14 bases had no gene match. CDR3 region: CASRTFYRDRTNYGYTF. In DNA form, the CDR3 reads TGTGCCAGCCGTACCTTTTACCGGGACAGGACTAACTATGGCTACACCTTC.

The chain couples TRBV6-1 to TRBJ1-2; TRBD1 is a possible D gene (6 bases). The CDR3 runs to 14 residues. V was cut by 1 base and J by 4 bases, with 10 bases left in between. Per germline, CDR1 MNHNS and CDR2 SASEGT. The CDR3 reads CASSEGGGSYGYTF. CDR3 nucleotides: TGTGCCAGCAGTGAAGGGGGGGGCAGCTATGGCTACACCTTC.

The chain employs TRBV6-5 and TRBJ2-7, with a tentative D call TRBD2 (5 bases). V lost 1 base to trimming and J lost 3 bases, with 10 bases between them. The CDR3 length is 14 residues. Germline loops: CDR1 MNHEY, CDR2 SVGAGI. The CDR3 nucleotides are TGTGCCAGCAGTTACTTCGGCGGGCGCTACGAGCAGTACTTC. Translation: CASSYFGGRYEQYF.

The CDR3 here is CASSLAQGATREQFF. DNA for the CDR3: TGCGCCAGCAGCTTGGCCCAGGGGGCGACTCGTGAGCAGTTCTTC. The chain links TRBV5-1 to TRBJ2-1; TRBD1 matches at 8 bases. V was pared by 0 bases and J by 9 bases, with 8 bases of the junction left unmatched. The CDR3 covers 15 residues. CDR1 SGHRS and CDR2 YFSETQ come from the germline V gene.

This chain connects TRBV2 to TRBJ1-5, with TRBD1 identical over 10 bases. The CDR3 sequence is 14 residues long. V trimming: 7 bases; J trimming: 8 bases; junction bases outside the gene matches: 8. CDR1 SNHLY and CDR2 FYNNEI come from the germline V gene. The DNA for the CDR3 is TGTGCCAGCACGCGGGACAGGGGAAAGGAGCCCCAGCATTTT. The encoded protein is CASTRDRGKEPQHF.

The J gene is TRBJ1-5, the V gene TRBV4-1; perhaps TRBD1 as D (5 bases). Germline V gene sequence: CDR1 MGHRA, CDR2 YSYEKL. Trimming left V 0 bases short and J 4 bases short, with 13 bases between. The CDR3 loop spans 16 amino acids. CDR3 DNA: TGCGCCAGCAGCCAAGAAGGGGCCGGGGGTAATCAGCCCCAGCATTTT. Protein: CASSQEGAGGNQPQHF.

The chain links TRBV19 to TRBJ2-3; D unclear. In germline, CDR1 is LNHDA, CDR2 SQIVND (reference sequence). The CDR3 extends over 14 amino acids. V lost 6 bases to trimming and J lost 0 bases, with 10 bases between them. The DNA of the CDR3 is TGTGCCAGTAGCCGAACAGATAGCACAGATACGCAGTATTTT. This translates into CASSRTDSTDTQYF.

This chain joins TRBV7-2 and TRBJ1-1; no clear D. Germline CDR1 is SGHTA and CDR2 is FQGNSA. The CDR3 contains 14 residues. Trimming removed 1 base at V and 1 base at J, with 7 bases between. CDR3 nucleotide sequence: TGTGCCAGCAGCTTAGTACAACAGAACACTGAAGCTTTCTTT. It encodes CASSLVQQNTEAFF. Full variable domain (missing parts from reference TRBV7-2 and TRBJ1-1): GAGVSQSPSNKVTEKGKDVELRCDPISGHTALYWYRQSLGQGLEFLIYFQGNSAPDKSGLPSDRFSAERTGGSVSTLTIQRTQQEDSAVYLCASSLVQQNTEAFFGQGTRLTVV.

CDR3 amino acids: CASSPRGWRAIGNEQFF. For the CDR3, the DNA is TGTGCCAGCAGCCCTCGGGGATGGAGAGCAATTGGAAATGAGCAGTTCTTC. The chain carries TRBV11-2 and TRBJ2-1; TRBD2 might be the D (5 bases). CDR3 length: 17 residues. V was pared by 5 bases and J by 7 bases, with 24 bases between. Germline assignment: CDR1 SGHAT and CDR2 FQNNGV.